A few counts support the clone carrying this T cell receptor (beta chain). Antigen specificity is unknown. The template was genomic DNA from peripheral blood, not RNA. This specimen belongs to a study of T cell repertoires in aging, cancer and after chemotherapy. Across the whole study: Glioblastoma patients receiving temozolomide-based therapy gave paired samples before and after chemotherapy. Study results and caveats: Immunological memory after chemotherapy cannot be judged from the repertoire data. Age-matched healthy donors had significantly more diverse, less clonal blood TCR repertoires than untreated cancer patients.

The CDR3 loop spans 13 amino acids. V was clipped by 5 bases and J by 4 bases, with 11 bases between them. Per germline, CDR1 SGHTA and CDR2 FQGNSA. A mixed TRB-A/B primer pool amplified rearranged TRB by multiplex touch-down PCR. One entry per CDR3 protein results from TCRdb running MiXCR on the multiplex PCR reads. This sample has roughly 2,500 distinct CDR3 sequences, with 50% to 60% found just once. The chain recombines TRBV7-2 with TRBJ1-2, with D possibly matching TRBD1 (5 bases). The receptor comes from a human donor with a solid tumor. Sequencing used blood. In DNA, the CDR3 is TGTGCCAGCAGCGGTGACAGCTTCTATGGCTACACCTTC. Amino acid sequence: CASSGDSFYGYTF.